These 14 T cell receptor beta chains originate from one sample sequenced in a study of cytomegalovirus exposure and HLA in healthy donors. TCRdb's table, derived via immunoSEQ multiplex PCR, lists solely in-frame clones and lacks some. The sample includes 65,000 to 100,000 clones, 93% of them seen just once. Sequenced: PBMCs. The receptors here all came from a woman aged 30 to 39 in good health and CMV-seronegative.

Remarks on this clone: Since a much larger clone is just one base distant, this may be a read error. Additional DNA sequences in this sample encode the identical CDR3. The chain is built from TRBV4-3 and TRBJ2-3; D perhaps matches TRBD1 (7 bases). The CDR3 totals 15 residues. Per germline, CDR1 LGHNA and CDR2 YSLEER. Between the trimmed V and J ends, which lost 4 bases and 4 bases, there was a span of 15 bases. CDR3 sequence (DNA): TGCGCCAGCAGCCGCCTGCAGGGGGAGGCAGATACGCAGTATTTT. It specifies CASSRLQGEADTQYF.

The rearrangement joins TRBV6-1 to TRBJ1-1; weak D call: TRBD1 (6 bases). V lost 8 bases, J lost 10 bases, and 14 bases lay in between. Per germline, CDR1 MNHNS and CDR2 SASEGT. The CDR3 has 11 residues. CDR3 region: CASGRGYRAFF. The DNA of the CDR3 is TGTGCCAGCGGAAGGGGGTATCGAGCTTTCTTT.

V usage is TRBV7-9 and J usage is TRBJ2-3; D might be TRBD2 (6 bases). The ends were cut back, 0 bases at V and 4 bases at J, with 11 bases in the middle. The CDR3 extends over 15 amino acids. Germline assignment: CDR1 SEHNR and CDR2 FQNEAQ (reference sequence). The CDR3 DNA sequence: TGTGCCAGCAGCTTAGCTGCAGGGAGGCCAGATACGCAGTATTTT. Translating gives CASSLAAGRPDTQYF.

The rearrangement links TRBV6-5 to TRBJ1-6; D is ambiguous. The CDR3 length is 14 residues. V was pared by 2 bases and J by 10 bases, with 12 bases between. CDR1 is MNHEY, CDR2 SVGAGI, per germline. This CDR3 is CASSYGEFGSPLHF. For the CDR3, the DNA is TGTGCCAGCAGTTACGGGGAGTTTGGGTCACCCCTCCACTTT.

Only one count was recorded for this clone. This chain connects TRBV28 to TRBJ1-1; the match to TRBD1 covers 8 bases. CDR3 length: 15 amino acids. V shed 4 bases and J 4 bases; nucleotides not matched to a gene: 8. Germline V lookup: CDR1 MDHEN, CDR2 SYDVKM. CDR3 sequence reads: CASSSWTGLTTEAFF. In nucleotides, the CDR3 is TGTGCCAGCAGTTCTTGGACAGGGCTGACCACTGAAGCTTTCTTT.

The chain has TRBV18 and TRBJ1-4; D ambiguous. Trimming removed 0 bases from V and 10 bases from J, with 6 bases in between. This CDR3 is built from 12 residues. Germline-derived CDR1 and CDR2 are KGHSH and LQKENI. CDR3 region: CASSPPEGKLFF. DNA for the CDR3: TGTGCCAGCTCACCACCAGAGGGAAAACTGTTTTTT.

This clone appeared a few times. J is TRBJ1-2 and V is TRBV7-8; no clear D. CDR1 and CDR2 from the germline V gene are SGHVS and FQNEAQ. The CDR3 loop spans 12 amino acids. The germline V and J ends were trimmed by 8 bases and 2 bases, with 9 bases remaining between them. The CDR3 region is CASGTPNYGYTF. The CDR3 DNA sequence: TGTGCCAGCGGTACACCAAACTATGGCTACACCTTC.

This clone was picked up a small number of times. The V call is TRBV11-2, the J call TRBJ2-7; 13 bases are a match to TRBD2. CDR1 is SGHAT and CDR2 is FQNNGV in the germline V gene. The CDR3 is made up of 15 amino acids. The J segment lost 7 bases and the V segment lost 3 bases, leaving 6 bases of the junction unmatched. The CDR3 region is CASSFGLAGAGEQYF. In DNA form, the CDR3 reads TGTGCCAGCAGCTTCGGACTAGCGGGAGCGGGGGAGCAGTACTTC.

This chain uses TRBV15 with TRBJ1-1; 7 nucleotides align to TRBD1. V lost 5 bases, J lost 7 bases, and 16 bases stayed unmatched. The CDR3 has 16 amino acids. Germline V CDR1 and CDR2: LNHNV, YYDKDF (reference sequence). The CDR3 sequence is CATSASLGGTDREAFF. In nucleotides, the CDR3 is TGTGCCACCAGCGCTAGTTTAGGAGGGACAGACCGTGAAGCTTTCTTT.

The J gene is TRBJ2-1, the V gene TRBV28; 9 nucleotides line up with TRBD2. Germline V lookup: CDR1 MDHEN, CDR2 SYDVKM. The junction had 12 bases not matched to a gene; V was cut back by 6 bases and J by 0 bases. The CDR3 consists of 18 residues. CDR3 nucleotide sequence: TGTGCCAGCAGCCCGAGCGGGAGGTACACAAACTCCTACAATGAGCAGTTCTTC. It codes for CASSPSGRYTNSYNEQFF.

The genes are TRBV27 and TRBJ1-1; 8 bases are a match to TRBD1. Germline V lookup: CDR1 MNHEY, CDR2 SMNVEV (reference sequence). There are 13 residues in the CDR3. The junction had 4 bases not matched to a gene; V was cut back by 5 bases and J by 5 bases. CDR3 DNA: TGTGCCAGCAGTGCCTACAGGGGGACTGAAGCTTTCTTT. It translates to CASSAYRGTEAFF.

This chain uses TRBV6-1 with TRBJ1-2, with D uncertain. This CDR3 region has 15 residues. V was clipped by 6 bases and J by 0 bases, with 14 bases between them. The germline CDR1 and CDR2 sequences are MNHNS and SASEGT. CDR3 in DNA: TGTGCCAGCAGCAAACAGAGATTAGCTAACTATGGCTACACCTTC. This encodes CASSKQRLANYGYTF.

The chain links TRBV7-2 to TRBJ2-5; the D gene is possibly TRBD2 (6 bases). The length of the CDR3 is 15 residues. CDR1 and CDR2 from the germline V gene are SGHTA and FQGNSA. Trimming removed 3 bases at V and 10 bases at J, with 21 bases between. CDR3 amino acids: CASSFTRGTREGQYF. As DNA, the CDR3 is TGTGCCAGCAGCTTCACCCGAGGGACTCGAGAGGGCCAGTACTTC.

The rearrangement uses TRBV7-2 and TRBJ1-5; TRBD1 matches at 7 bases. The CDR3 length is 15 residues. The J segment lost 6 bases and the V segment lost 1 base, leaving 6 bases of the junction unmatched. Germline CDR1 and CDR2: SGHTA and FQGNSA. CDR3 region: CASSLGKGAGQPQHF. The CDR3 bases are TGTGCCAGCAGCTTAGGGAAGGGGGCAGGTCAGCCCCAGCATTTT.